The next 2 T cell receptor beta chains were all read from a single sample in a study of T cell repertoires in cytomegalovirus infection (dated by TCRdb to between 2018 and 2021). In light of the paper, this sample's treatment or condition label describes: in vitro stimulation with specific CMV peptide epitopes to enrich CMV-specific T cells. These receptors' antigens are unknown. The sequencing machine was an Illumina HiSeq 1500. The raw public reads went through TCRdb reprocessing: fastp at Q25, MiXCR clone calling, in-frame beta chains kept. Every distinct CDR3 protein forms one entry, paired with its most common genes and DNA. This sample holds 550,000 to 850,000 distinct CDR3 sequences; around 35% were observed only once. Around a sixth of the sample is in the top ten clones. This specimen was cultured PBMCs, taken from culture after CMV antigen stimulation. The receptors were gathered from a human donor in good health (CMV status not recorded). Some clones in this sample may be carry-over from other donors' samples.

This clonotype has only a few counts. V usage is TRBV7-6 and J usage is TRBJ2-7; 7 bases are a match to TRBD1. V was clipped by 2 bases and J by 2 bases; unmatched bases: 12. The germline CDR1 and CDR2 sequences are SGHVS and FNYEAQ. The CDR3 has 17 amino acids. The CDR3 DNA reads TGTGCCAGCAGCTTACGAGGTGGACAGGAGTTTCCCTACGAGCAGTACTTC. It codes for CASSLRGGQEFPYEQYF.

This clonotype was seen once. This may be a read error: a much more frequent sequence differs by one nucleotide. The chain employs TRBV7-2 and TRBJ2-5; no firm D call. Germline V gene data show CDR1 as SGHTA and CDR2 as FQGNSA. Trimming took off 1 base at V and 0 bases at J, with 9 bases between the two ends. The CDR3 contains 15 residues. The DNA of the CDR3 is TGTGCCAGCAGCTTAGTTGGTCAGGACCAAGAGACCCAGTACTTC. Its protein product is CASSLVGQDQETQYF.